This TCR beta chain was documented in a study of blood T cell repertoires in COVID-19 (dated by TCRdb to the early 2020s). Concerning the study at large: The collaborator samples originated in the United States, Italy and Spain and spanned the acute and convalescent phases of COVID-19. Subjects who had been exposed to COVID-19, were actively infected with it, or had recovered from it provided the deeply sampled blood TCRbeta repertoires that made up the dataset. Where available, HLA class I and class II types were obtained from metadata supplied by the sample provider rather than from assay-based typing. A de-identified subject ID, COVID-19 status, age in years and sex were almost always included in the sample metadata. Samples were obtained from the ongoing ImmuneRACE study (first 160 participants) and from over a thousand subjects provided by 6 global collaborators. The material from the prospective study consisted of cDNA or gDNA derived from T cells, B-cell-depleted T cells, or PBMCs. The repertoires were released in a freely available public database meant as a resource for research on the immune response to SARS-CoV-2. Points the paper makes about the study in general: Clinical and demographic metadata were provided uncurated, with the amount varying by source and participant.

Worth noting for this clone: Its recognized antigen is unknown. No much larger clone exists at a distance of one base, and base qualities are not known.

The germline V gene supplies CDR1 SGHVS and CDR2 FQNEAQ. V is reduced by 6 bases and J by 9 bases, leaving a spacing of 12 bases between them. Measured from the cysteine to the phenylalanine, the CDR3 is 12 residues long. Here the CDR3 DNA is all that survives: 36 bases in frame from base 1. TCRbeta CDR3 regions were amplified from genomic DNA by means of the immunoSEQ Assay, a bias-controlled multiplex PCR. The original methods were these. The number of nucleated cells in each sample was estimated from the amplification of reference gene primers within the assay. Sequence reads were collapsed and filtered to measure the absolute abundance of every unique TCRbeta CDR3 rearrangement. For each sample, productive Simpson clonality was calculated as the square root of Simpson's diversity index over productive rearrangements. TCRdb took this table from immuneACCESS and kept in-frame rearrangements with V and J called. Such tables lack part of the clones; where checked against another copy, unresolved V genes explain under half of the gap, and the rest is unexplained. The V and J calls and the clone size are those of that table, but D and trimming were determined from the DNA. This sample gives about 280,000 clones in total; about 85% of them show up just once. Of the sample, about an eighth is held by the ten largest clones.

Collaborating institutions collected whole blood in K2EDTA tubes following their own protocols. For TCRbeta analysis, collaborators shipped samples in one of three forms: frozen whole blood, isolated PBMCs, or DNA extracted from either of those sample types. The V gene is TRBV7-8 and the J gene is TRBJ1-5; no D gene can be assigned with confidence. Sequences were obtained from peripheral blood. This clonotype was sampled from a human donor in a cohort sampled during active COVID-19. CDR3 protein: CASSPPGAPQHF. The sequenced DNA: TGTGCCAGCAGTCCCCCGGGAGCGCCCCAGCATTTT.